This TCR beta chain is from a study of cytomegalovirus exposure and HLA in healthy donors. From germline, CDR1 is MGHDK and CDR2 SYGVNS. The CDR3 runs 15 residues. The trim removed 3 bases at V and 7 bases at J, leaving 6 bases unmatched. Of note for this clone: Antigen: not known.

Assay: immunoSEQ multiplex PCR; the TCRdb copy retains only in-frame clones and omits some. In the table there are 150,000 or so clones, 86% of which are singletons. Study-wide results and caveats: In vitro data verified a few CMV-associated chains as specific for CMV antigens. It was reportedly the case that the classifier diagnosed cytomegalovirus status with high specificity and sensitivity. TCR clusters originating in the first cohort tended to co-occur in the approximately 130 validation repertoires, according to a later analysis. Whilst most TCR sequences proved rare, a subset of public TCRs occurred across many donors.

Sequencing was performed on PBMCs. The receptor comes from a man between 18 and 29 years old in good health and CMV-seropositive. This chain connects TRBV25-1 to TRBJ1-6; 7 nucleotides align to TRBD1. The CDR3 region is CASSDYRGDNSPLHF. The CDR3 DNA sequence: TGTGCCAGCAGTGACTACAGGGGTGACAATTCACCCCTCCACTTT.